These 16 T cell receptor beta chains share one sample of origin, sequenced in a study of blood T cell repertoires in COVID-19. Sequenced by immunoSEQ multiplex PCR; TCRdb stores in-frame clones only, minus some. The sample includes about 100,000 clones, 90% to 95% of them seen just once. Specimen: peripheral blood. These receptors all stem from a man aged 60 to 69 with acute or convalescent COVID-19.

This clone appeared once. V usage is TRBV30 and J usage is TRBJ1-2; 8 bases map to TRBD1. CDR3 length: 13 amino acids. Germline CDR1 GTSNPN, CDR2 SVGIG (reference sequence). The CDR3 reads CAFDDRGSGGYTF. DNA of the CDR3: TGTGCATTCGACGACAGGGGAAGCGGTGGCTACACCTTC.

This clone appeared a few times. The rearrangement uses TRBV30 and TRBJ2-7, with unresolved D. Germline-derived CDR1 and CDR2 are GTSNPN and SVGIG (reference sequence). This CDR3 contains 12 residues. The V and J ends lost 3 bases and 0 bases respectively, with 6 bases between them. The CDR3 DNA follows: TGTGCCTGGAGCTCTAGCTCCTACGAGCAGTACTTC. Protein product: CAWSSSSYEQYF.

This chain connects TRBV7-2 to TRBJ2-1; 16 nucleotides agree with TRBD2. With V trimmed by 4 bases and J by 12 bases, 9 bases remained unmatched. From germline, CDR1 is SGHTA and CDR2 FQGNSA. The CDR3 extends over 16 amino acids. CDR3 DNA: TGTGCCAGCAGCTCTGGGACTAGCGGGAGGGAGGTTTGGCAGTTCTTC. Residues: CASSSGTSGREVWQFF. Drawing the rest from reference TRBV7-2 and TRBJ2-1, the complete variable domain is GAGVSQSPSNKVTEKGKDVELRCDPISGHTALYWYRQSLGQGLEFLIYFQGNSAPDKSGLPSDRFSAERTGGSVSTLTIQRTQQEDSAVYLCASSSGTSGREVWQFFGPGTRLTVL.

This clone was observed a single time. V gene TRBV19 combines with J gene TRBJ1-5, with D possibly being TRBD1 (6 bases). This CDR3 has 15 amino acids. Per germline, CDR1 LNHDA and CDR2 SQIVND (reference sequence). The V end lost 5 bases, the J end lost 5 bases, and 16 bases lay between the germline ends. CDR3 nucleotide sequence: TGTGCCAGTAGTTCCTTCGGGGGGCGCGATCAGCCCCAGCATTTT. Its protein product is CASSSFGGRDQPQHF.

The chain carries TRBV5-6 and TRBJ2-3, with 8 positions matching TRBD2. Unmatched junction bases numbered 4, after V lost 0 bases and J lost 1 base. This CDR3 comprises 16 residues. The germline V gene encodes CDR1 SGHDT and CDR2 YYEEEE. The CDR3 sequence: CASSLASTSGTDTQYF. CDR3 nucleotide sequence: TGTGCCAGCAGCTTGGCCTCGACTAGCGGCACAGATACGCAGTATTTT.

This chain uses TRBV13 with TRBJ2-7; TRBD1 might be the D (5 bases). Between the trimmed V and J ends, which lost 6 bases and 3 bases, there was a span of 12 bases. The CDR3 is 13 residues long. Per the germline V gene, CDR1 is PRHDT and CDR2 is FYEKMQ (reference sequence). The CDR3: CASSYRLSYEQYV. Written as DNA, the CDR3 is TGTGCCAGCAGTTACAGGCTTAGCTACGAGCAGTACGTC.

The V gene is TRBV13, the J gene TRBJ2-1, with TRBD2 identical over 14 bases. Unmatched junction bases numbered 5, after V lost 5 bases and J lost 8 bases. The CDR3 runs to 15 residues. Per the germline V gene, CDR1 is PRHDT and CDR2 is FYEKMQ (reference sequence). CDR3 sequence (DNA): TGTGCCAGCAGCCGAGGGACTAGCGGGAGAGATGAGCAGTTCTTC. Its translation: CASSRGTSGRDEQFF.

This CDR3 reads CASGGLAGDPVDQYF. The CDR3 nucleotides are TGTGCCAGTGGGGGACTAGCGGGAGACCCGGTCGATCAGTATTTT. V is TRBV19 and J is TRBJ2-3, with 14 bases that match TRBD2. This CDR3 contains 15 residues. J was trimmed by 12 bases and V by 8 bases; bases with no gene match: 13. Germline CDR1 LNHDA, CDR2 SQIVND (reference sequence).

The chain recombines TRBV29-1 with TRBJ1-2; 9 bases are a match to TRBD1. The CDR3 covers 13 residues. V lost 4 bases and J lost 4; bases outside the gene matches: 4. Germline lookup yields CDR1 SQVTM and CDR2 ANQGSEA. In nucleotides, the CDR3 is TGCAGCGTTGCGGTGACAGGGGGCTATGGCTACACCTTC. It translates to CSVAVTGGYGYTF.

About this clone itself: Other DNA sequences in the same sample also yield this CDR3. The chain uses TRBV6-2 or TRBV6-3 and TRBJ1-5, with D tentatively TRBD1 (5 bases). The CDR3 is 14 residues long. Per germline, CDR1 MNHEY and CDR2 SVGEGT. V was clipped by 3 bases and J by 2 bases, with 8 bases between them. CDR3 in DNA: TGTGCCAGCAGTTATGGGGGGGGCAATCAGCCCCAGCATTTT. Protein product: CASSYGGGNQPQHF.

CDR3 sequence (DNA): TGTGCCAGTAGTATAAAGACTAGCGGGAGTAGGAATGAGCAGTTCTTC. Translated: CASSIKTSGSRNEQFF. The chain recombines TRBV19 with TRBJ2-1; 12 bases are a match to TRBD2. The V gene end was trimmed by 2 bases and the J gene end by 7 bases; junction bases not matched to a gene: 6. Per the germline V gene, CDR1 is LNHDA and CDR2 is SQIVND (reference sequence). The CDR3 runs 16 residues.

The chain couples TRBV5-1 to TRBJ2-7; TRBD1 agrees at 9 bases. CDR1 SGHRS and CDR2 YFSETQ come from the germline V gene. The J segment lost 4 bases and the V segment lost 4 bases, leaving 6 bases of the junction unmatched. This CDR3 comprises 14 residues. Here the CDR3 reads CASSPGQGWYEQYF. In DNA, the CDR3 is TGCGCCAGCAGCCCGGGACAGGGATGGTACGAGCAGTACTTC.

The rearrangement links TRBV5-4 to TRBJ2-7; 9 nucleotides agree with TRBD1. Unmatched junction bases numbered 6, after V lost 3 bases and J lost 2 bases. This CDR3 has 15 amino acids. In germline, CDR1 is SGHNT, CDR2 YYREEE (reference sequence). The CDR3 loop is CASSYGQGTTYEQYF. Here the CDR3 DNA reads TGTGCCAGCAGCTATGGACAGGGGACCACCTACGAGCAGTACTTC. Together with reference TRBV5-4 and TRBJ2-7, the CDR3 gives the full variable domain: ETGVTQSPTHLIKTRGQQVTLRCSSQSGHNTVSWYQQALGQGPQFIFQYYREEENGRGNFPPRFSGLQFPNYSSELNVNALELDDSALYLCASSYGQGTTYEQYFGPGTRLTVT.

The rearrangement uses TRBV27 and TRBJ1-6, with 7 positions matching TRBD1. The CDR3 consists of 15 residues. The germline V gene has CDR1 MNHEY and CDR2 SMNVEV (reference sequence). V gave up 5 bases and J gave up 7 bases; unmatched junction bases: 8. In nucleotides, the CDR3 is TGTGCCAGCAGTGCCCGCACAGGGGCGAATTCACCCCTCCACTTT. Protein sequence: CASSARTGANSPLHF.

The V call is TRBV29-1, the J call TRBJ1-6, with TRBD1 as a possible D gene (6 bases). The V gene lost 7 bases and the J gene lost 7 bases, with 17 bases spanning the gap. The CDR3 sequence is 14 residues long. The germline gives CDR1 SQVTM, CDR2 ANQGSEA. The CDR3 sequence: CSARDTGGNSPLHF. The CDR3 DNA is TGCAGCGCGAGGGACACGGGGGGGAATTCACCCCTCCACTTT.

The sample holds one count of this clone. CDR3 amino acids: CASSSGGGTSTDTQYF. The CDR3 region has the DNA TGCGCCAGCAGCTCAGGAGGCGGTACTAGCACAGATACGCAGTATTTT. V and J are TRBV5-1 and TRBJ2-3, with TRBD2 as a possible D gene (5 bases). The CDR3 contains 16 residues. With 3 bases removed from V and 0 bases from J, the gap between germline ends came to 14 bases. Germline lookup yields CDR1 SGHRS and CDR2 YFSETQ.